Sequencing of this T cell receptor beta chain was carried out in a study of T cell changes during pregnancy in multiple sclerosis. The assay was immunoSEQ multiplex PCR, and TCRdb's table has in-frame clones only and misses some. The repertoire has roughly 61,000 clones, just over 90% of them found once; the top ten carry under 2%. There are 17 residues in the CDR3. V lost 3 bases and J 0 bases, leaving 18 bases between the germline ends. Germline V gives CDR1 MDHEN, CDR2 SYDVKM. This sample comprised peripheral blood, obtained after pregnancy. The clonotype originates from a female donor with multiple sclerosis, enrolled in a pregnancy study. The chain is built from TRBV28 and TRBJ2-7; D might be TRBD1 (6 bases). CDR3 region: CASSFLISGVNSYEQYF. CDR3 DNA sequence: TGTGCCAGCAGTTTTCTCATCTCAGGGGTGAACTCCTACGAGCAGTACTTC.